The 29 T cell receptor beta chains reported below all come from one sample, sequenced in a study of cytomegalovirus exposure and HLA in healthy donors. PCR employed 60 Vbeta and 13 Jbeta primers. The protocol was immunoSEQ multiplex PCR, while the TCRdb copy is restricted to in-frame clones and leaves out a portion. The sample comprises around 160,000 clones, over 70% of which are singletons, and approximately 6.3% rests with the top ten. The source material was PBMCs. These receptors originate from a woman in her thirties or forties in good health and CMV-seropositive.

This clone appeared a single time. Here the CDR3 DNA reads TGTGCCAGCAGTCGGGACTATCAAATTGCCTACGAGCAGTACTTC. This encodes CASSRDYQIAYEQYF. The chain joins TRBV6-6 to TRBJ2-7, with 7 bases lining up with TRBD2. Germline V gene lookup returns CDR1 MNHNY and CDR2 SVGAGI (reference sequence). V dropped 5 bases and J dropped 2; count of bases not matched to a gene: 9. The CDR3 spans 15 residues.

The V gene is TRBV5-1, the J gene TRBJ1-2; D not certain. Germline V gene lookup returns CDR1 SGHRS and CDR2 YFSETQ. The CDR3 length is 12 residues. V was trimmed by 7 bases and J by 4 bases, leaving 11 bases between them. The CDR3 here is CASGSYGYGYTF. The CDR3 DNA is TGCGCCAGCGGCTCTTACGGCTATGGCTACACCTTC.

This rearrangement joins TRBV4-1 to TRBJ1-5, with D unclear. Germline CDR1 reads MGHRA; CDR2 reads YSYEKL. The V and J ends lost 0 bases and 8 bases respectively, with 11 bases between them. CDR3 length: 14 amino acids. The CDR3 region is CASSQDYNVKPQHF. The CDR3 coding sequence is TGCGCCAGCAGCCAAGATTATAATGTTAAGCCCCAGCATTTT.

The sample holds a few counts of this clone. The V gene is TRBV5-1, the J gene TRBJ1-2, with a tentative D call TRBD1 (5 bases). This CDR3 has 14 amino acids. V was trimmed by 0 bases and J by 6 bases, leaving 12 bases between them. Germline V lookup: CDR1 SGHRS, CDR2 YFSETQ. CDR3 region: CASSLEWQGNGYTF. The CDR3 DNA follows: TGCGCCAGCAGCTTGGAGTGGCAGGGTAATGGCTACACCTTC. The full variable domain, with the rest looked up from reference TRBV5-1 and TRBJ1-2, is KAGVTQTPRYLIKTRGQQVTLSCSPISGHRSVSWYQQTPGQGLQFLFEYFSETQRNKGNFPGRFSGRQFSNSRSEMNVSTLELGDSALYLCASSLEWQGNGYTFGSGTRLTVV.

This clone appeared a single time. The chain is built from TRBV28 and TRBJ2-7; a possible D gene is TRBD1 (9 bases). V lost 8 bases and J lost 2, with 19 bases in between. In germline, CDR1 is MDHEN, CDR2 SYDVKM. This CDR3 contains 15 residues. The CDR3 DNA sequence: TGTGCCAGCGCGGGGGGAAGGGACAGGGCCTACGAGCAGTACTTC. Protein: CASAGGRDRAYEQYF.

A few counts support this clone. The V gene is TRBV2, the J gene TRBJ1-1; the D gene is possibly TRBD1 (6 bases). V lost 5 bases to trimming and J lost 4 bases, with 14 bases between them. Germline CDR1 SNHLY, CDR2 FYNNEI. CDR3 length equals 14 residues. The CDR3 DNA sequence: TGTGCCAGCAGTTTGACAGGTACCGGCACTGAAGCTTTCTTT. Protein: CASSLTGTGTEAFF.

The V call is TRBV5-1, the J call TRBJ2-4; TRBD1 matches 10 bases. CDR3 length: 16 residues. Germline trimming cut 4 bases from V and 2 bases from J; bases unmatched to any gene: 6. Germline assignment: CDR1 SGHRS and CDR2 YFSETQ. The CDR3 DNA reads TGCGCCAGCAGCGACCGGGACAGGGGAACCAAAAACATTCAGTACTTC. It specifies CASSDRDRGTKNIQYF.

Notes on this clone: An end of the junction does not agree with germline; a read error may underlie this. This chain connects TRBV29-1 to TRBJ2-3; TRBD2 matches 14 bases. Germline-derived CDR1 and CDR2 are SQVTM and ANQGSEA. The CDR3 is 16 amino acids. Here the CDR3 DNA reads TGCAGCGTTCAAGAGGGACTAGCGGGGGACGGGGATACGCAGTATTTT. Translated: CSVQEGLAGDGDTQYF.

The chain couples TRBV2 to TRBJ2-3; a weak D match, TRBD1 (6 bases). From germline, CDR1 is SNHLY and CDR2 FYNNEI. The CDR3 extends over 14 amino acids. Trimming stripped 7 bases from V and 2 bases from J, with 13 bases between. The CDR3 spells CASNSGQLTDTQYF. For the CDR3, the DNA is TGTGCCAGCAATTCAGGACAGCTCACAGATACGCAGTATTTT.

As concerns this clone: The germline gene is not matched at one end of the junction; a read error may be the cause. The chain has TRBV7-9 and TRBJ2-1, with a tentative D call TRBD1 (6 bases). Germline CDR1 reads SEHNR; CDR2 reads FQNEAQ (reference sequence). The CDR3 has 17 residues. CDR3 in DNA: TGTTCCAGCAGCTTTCGGTCTACAGGGAGCTCCTACAATGAGCAGTTCTTC. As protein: CSSSFRSTGSSYNEQFF. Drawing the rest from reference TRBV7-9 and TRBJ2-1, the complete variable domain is DTGVSQNPRHKITKRGQNVTFRCDPISEHNRLYWYRQTLGQGPEFLTYFQNEAQLEKSRLLSDRFSAERPKGSFSTLEIQRTEQGDSAMYLCSSSFRSTGSSYNEQFFGPGTRLTVL.

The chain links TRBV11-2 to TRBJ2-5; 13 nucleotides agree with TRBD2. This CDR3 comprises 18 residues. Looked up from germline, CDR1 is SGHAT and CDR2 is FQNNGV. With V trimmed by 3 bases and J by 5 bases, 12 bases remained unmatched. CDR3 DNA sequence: TGTGCCAGCAGCTTCGATCCCGGGACTAGCGGGGTCTGGGAGACCCAGTACTTC. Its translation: CASSFDPGTSGVWETQYF.

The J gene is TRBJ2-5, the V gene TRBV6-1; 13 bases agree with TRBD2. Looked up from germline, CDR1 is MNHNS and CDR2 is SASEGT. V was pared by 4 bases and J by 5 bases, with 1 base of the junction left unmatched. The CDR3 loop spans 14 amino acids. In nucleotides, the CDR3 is TGTGCCAGCAGTGGGGGACTAGCGGGGGAGACCCAGTACTTC. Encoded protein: CASSGGLAGETQYF.

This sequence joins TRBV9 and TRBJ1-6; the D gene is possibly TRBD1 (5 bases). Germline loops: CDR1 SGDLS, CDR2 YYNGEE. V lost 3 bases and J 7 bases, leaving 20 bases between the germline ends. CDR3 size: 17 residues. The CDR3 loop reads CASSEGQALSSNSPLHF. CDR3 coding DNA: TGTGCCAGCAGCGAGGGGCAGGCCCTAAGTTCGAATTCACCCCTCCACTTT. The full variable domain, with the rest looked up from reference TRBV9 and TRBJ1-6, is DSGVTQTPKHLITATGQRVTLRCSPRSGDLSVYWYQQSLDQGLQFLIQYYNGEERAKGNILERFSAQQFPDLHSELNLSSLELGDSALYFCASSEGQALSSNSPLHFGNGTRLTVT.

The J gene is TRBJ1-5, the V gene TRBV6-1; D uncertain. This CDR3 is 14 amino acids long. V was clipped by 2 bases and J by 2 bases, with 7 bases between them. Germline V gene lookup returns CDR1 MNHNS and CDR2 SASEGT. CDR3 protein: CASSEWGGNQPQHF. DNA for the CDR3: TGTGCCAGCAGTGAATGGGGAGGCAATCAGCCCCAGCATTTT.

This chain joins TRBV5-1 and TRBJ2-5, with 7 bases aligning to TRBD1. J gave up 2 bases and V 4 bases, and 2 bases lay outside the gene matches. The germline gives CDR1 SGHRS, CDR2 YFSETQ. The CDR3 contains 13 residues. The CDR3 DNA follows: TGCGCCAGCAGCGGGGGACAGCAAGAGACCCAGTACTTC. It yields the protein CASSGGQQETQYF.

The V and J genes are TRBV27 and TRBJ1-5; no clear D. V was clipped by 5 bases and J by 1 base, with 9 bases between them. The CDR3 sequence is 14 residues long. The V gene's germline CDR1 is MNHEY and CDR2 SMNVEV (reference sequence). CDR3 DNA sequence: TGTGCCAGCAGTCCACAGTGGAGCAATCAGCCCCAGCATTTT. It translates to CASSPQWSNQPQHF.

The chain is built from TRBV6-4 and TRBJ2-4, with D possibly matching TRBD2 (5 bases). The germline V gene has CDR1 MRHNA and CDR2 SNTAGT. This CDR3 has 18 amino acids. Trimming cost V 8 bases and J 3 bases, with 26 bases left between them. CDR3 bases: TGTGCCAGCCAACTCCCCAACGGAGGAGAACCTTTCAAAAACATTCAGTACTTC. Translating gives CASQLPNGGEPFKNIQYF.

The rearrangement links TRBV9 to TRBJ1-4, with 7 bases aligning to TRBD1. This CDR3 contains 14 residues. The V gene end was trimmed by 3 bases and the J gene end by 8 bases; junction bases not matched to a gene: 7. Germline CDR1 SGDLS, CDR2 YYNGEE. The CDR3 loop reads CASSATGMQEKLFF. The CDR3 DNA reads TGTGCCAGCAGCGCGACAGGGATGCAAGAAAAACTGTTTTTT.

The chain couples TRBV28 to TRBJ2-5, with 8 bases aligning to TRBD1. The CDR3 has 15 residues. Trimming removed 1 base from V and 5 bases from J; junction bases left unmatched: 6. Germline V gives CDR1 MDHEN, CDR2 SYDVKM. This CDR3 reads CASSLSPGGGETQYF. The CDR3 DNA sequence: TGTGCCAGCAGTTTATCCCCAGGGGGCGGGGAGACCCAGTACTTC.

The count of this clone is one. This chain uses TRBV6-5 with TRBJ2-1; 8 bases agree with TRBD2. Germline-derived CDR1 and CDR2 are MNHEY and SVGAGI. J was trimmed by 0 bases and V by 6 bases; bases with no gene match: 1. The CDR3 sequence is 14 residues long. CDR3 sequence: CASSTSGSYNEQFF. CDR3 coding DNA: TGTGCCAGCAGCACTAGCGGCTCCTACAATGAGCAGTTCTTC.

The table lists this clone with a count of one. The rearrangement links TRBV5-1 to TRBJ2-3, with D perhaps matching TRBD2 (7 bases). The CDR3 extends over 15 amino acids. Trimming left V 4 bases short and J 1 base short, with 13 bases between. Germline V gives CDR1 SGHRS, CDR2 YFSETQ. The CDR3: CASSRGGGRTDTQYF. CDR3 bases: TGCGCCAGCAGCAGGGGGGGAGGGCGCACAGATACGCAGTATTTT.

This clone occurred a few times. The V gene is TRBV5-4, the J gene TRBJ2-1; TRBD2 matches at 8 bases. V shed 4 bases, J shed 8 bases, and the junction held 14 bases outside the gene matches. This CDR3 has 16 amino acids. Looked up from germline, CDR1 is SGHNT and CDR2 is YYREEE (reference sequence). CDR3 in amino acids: CASSPPLSGGDHEQFF. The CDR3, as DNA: TGTGCCAGCAGCCCCCCCCTAAGCGGGGGAGACCATGAGCAGTTCTTC.

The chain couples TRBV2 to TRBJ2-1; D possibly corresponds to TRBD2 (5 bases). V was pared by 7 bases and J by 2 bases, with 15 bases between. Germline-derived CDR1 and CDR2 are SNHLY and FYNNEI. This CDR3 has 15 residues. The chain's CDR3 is CASMRTGWAYNEQFF. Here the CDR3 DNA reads TGTGCCAGCATGAGAACGGGGTGGGCCTACAATGAGCAGTTCTTC.

The CDR3 loop reads CASSGTGNEQFF. Written as DNA, the CDR3 is TGTGCCAGCTCTGGGACAGGGAATGAGCAGTTCTTC. The chain links TRBV2 to TRBJ2-1, with 9 positions matching TRBD1. This CDR3 contains 12 residues. V trimming: 8 bases; J trimming: 7 bases; junction bases outside the gene matches: 3. Germline V gene lookup returns CDR1 SNHLY and CDR2 FYNNEI.

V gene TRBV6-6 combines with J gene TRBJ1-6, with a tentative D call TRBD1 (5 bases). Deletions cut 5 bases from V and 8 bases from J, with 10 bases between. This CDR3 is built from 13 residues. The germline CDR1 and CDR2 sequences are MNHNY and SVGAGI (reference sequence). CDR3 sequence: CASSDSRYSPLHF. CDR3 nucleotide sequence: TGTGCCAGCAGTGACAGTCGGTATTCACCCCTCCACTTT.

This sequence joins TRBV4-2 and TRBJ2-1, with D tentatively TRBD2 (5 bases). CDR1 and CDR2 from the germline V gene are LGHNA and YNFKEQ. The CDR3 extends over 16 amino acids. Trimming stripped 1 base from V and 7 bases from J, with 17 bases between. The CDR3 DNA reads TGTGCCAGCAGCCAAGTAGGGATGGGAGCGGATAATGAGCAGTTCTTC. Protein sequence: CASSQVGMGADNEQFF.

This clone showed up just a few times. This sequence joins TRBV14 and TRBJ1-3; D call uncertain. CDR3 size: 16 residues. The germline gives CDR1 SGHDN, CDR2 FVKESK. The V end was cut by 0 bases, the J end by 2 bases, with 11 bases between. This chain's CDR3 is CASSQDWQYTGNTIYF. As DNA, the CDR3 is TGTGCCAGCAGCCAAGATTGGCAGTATACTGGAAACACCATATATTTT.

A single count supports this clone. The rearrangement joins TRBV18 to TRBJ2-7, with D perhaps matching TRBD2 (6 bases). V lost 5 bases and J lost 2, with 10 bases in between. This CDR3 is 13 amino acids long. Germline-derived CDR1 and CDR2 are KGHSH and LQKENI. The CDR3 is CASSTVAAYEQYF. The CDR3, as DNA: TGTGCCAGCTCAACCGTAGCGGCCTACGAGCAGTACTTC.

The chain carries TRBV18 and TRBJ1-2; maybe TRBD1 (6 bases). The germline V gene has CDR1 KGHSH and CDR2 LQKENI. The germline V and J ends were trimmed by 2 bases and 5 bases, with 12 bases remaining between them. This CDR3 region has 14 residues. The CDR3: CASSPVDRDYGYTF. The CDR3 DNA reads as TGTGCCAGCTCACCAGTGGACAGAGATTATGGCTACACCTTC.